This T cell receptor (beta chain) is drawn from a study of cytomegalovirus exposure and HLA in healthy donors. Study observations and caveats: Researchers counted 180 or so TCR beta chains as cytomegalovirus-associated. TCR beta chain V- and J-gene trimming was linked, in a later analysis, to a missense variant in DCLRE1C.

It was healthy bone marrow donors who served as donors. Concerning this clone: Its antigen is undetermined.

PCR used 60 Vbeta primers and 13 Jbeta primers. Sequencing used immunoSEQ multiplex PCR; TCRdb keeps in-frame clones, though not all of them. The sample yields some 130,000 clones, 80% seen once. What was sequenced was PBMCs. The TCR was taken from a man aged 25 to 40 in good health and CMV-seronegative.

The CDR3 sequence is CASSLSSGVETQYF. CDR3 nucleotides: TGCGCCAGCAGCTTGAGTTCAGGGGTGGAGACCCAGTACTTC. The V gene is TRBV5-1, the J gene TRBJ2-5, with D perhaps TRBD1 (6 bases). The V end lost 1 base, the J end lost 5 bases, and 12 bases lay between the germline ends. The CDR3 contains 14 residues. Looked up from germline, CDR1 is SGHRS and CDR2 is YFSETQ.